These 25 T cell receptor beta chains came from one sample sequenced in a study of blood T cell repertoires in COVID-19. The assay was immunoSEQ multiplex PCR, and TCRdb's table has in-frame clones only and misses some. This sample yields 250,000 to 300,000 clones, of which roughly 88% are seen a single time; about 10% belongs to the top ten. The sequenced material came from peripheral blood. The receptors shown here come from a woman aged 70-85 years with COVID-19, enrolled during active disease.

This clone is a singleton in its sample. The V gene is TRBV29-1, the J gene TRBJ2-3; either TRBD1 or TRBD2 may fit D (5 bases each). The CDR3 loop spans 12 amino acids. Trimming left V 7 bases short and J 0 bases short, with 8 bases between. Germline V lookup: CDR1 SQVTM, CDR2 ANQGSEA. The CDR3 reads CSAGSSTDTQYF. The CDR3 DNA follows: TGCAGCGCAGGGAGTAGCACAGATACGCAGTATTTT.

The chain joins TRBV6-5 to TRBJ2-1; TRBD1 aligns across 7 bases. From germline, CDR1 is MNHEY and CDR2 SVGAGI. The CDR3 has 14 amino acids. The V segment lost 2 bases and the J segment 4 bases; nucleotides outside the gene matches: 2. The CDR3 spells CASSYGTAYNEQFF. The CDR3 nucleotides read TGTGCCAGCAGTTACGGGACAGCATACAATGAGCAGTTCTTC.

This chain joins TRBV3-1 (or the pseudogene TRBV3-2) and TRBJ1-1, with D maybe TRBD1 (5 bases). The CDR3 spans 16 residues. CDR1 LGHDT and CDR2 YNNKEL come from the germline V gene (reference sequence). Trimming took off 0 bases at V and 4 bases at J, with 15 bases between the two ends. This CDR3 reads CASSQDRSGGVTEAFF. The CDR3 coding sequence is TGTGCCAGCAGCCAAGATAGGTCGGGGGGAGTCACTGAAGCTTTCTTT.

The rearrangement joins TRBV6-5 to TRBJ1-1; possible D gene TRBD1, 6 bases. Between the trimmed V and J ends, which lost 8 bases and 0 bases, there was a span of 10 bases. The V gene's germline CDR1 is MNHEY and CDR2 SVGAGI. The length of the CDR3 is 13 residues. This chain's CDR3 is CASGRQVNTEAFF. The CDR3 DNA reads as TGTGCCAGCGGAAGACAGGTGAACACTGAAGCTTTCTTT.

The chain links TRBV4-1 to TRBJ1-5, with D possibly being TRBD1 (5 bases). From germline, CDR1 is MGHRA and CDR2 YSYEKL. The CDR3 runs 15 residues. The V gene lost 0 bases and the J gene lost 10 bases, with 16 bases spanning the gap. CDR3 residues: CASSQDPLRGPPQHF. CDR3 in DNA: TGCGCCAGCAGCCAAGACCCCTTAAGGGGTCCTCCCCAGCATTTT.

The chain uses TRBV7-3 and TRBJ2-3; 11 bases align to TRBD2. The CDR3 loop spans 17 amino acids. Germline V CDR1 and CDR2: SGHTA, FQGTGA. The V and J ends lost 5 bases and 5 bases, in that order; junction bases with no gene match: 12. The CDR3 is CASSPARSGRAKDTQYF. DNA of the CDR3: TGTGCCAGCAGCCCCGCTCGTAGCGGGAGGGCAAAAGATACGCAGTATTTT. Looking up the rest from reference TRBV7-3 and TRBJ2-3 gives the full variable domain: GAGVSQTPSNKVTEKGKYVELRCDPISGHTALYWYRQSLGQGPEFLIYFQGTGAADDSGLPNDRFFAVRPEGSVSTLKIQRTERGDSAVYLCASSPARSGRAKDTQYFGPGTRLTVL.

The rearrangement joins TRBV4-1 to TRBJ2-7; D is possibly TRBD1 (5 bases). Trimming stripped 1 base from V and 2 bases from J, with 12 bases between. Looked up from germline, CDR1 is MGHRA and CDR2 is YSYEKL. The CDR3 contains 15 residues. CDR3 bases: TGCGCCAGCAGCCAAGTCTTGTTGGGGCCCTACGAGCAGTACTTC. This translates into CASSQVLLGPYEQYF.

This sequence joins TRBV7-9 and TRBJ2-5; maybe TRBD2 (5 bases). Germline CDR1 is SEHNR and CDR2 is FQNEAQ (reference sequence). With 1 base removed from V and 4 bases from J, the gap between germline ends came to 10 bases. The length of the CDR3 is 14 residues. The CDR3 sequence is CASSLGASRETQYF. Here the CDR3 DNA reads TGTGCCAGCAGCTTAGGGGCTAGCCGAGAGACCCAGTACTTC.

V is TRBV30 and J is TRBJ2-5, with 9 bases that match TRBD1. The CDR3 runs 15 residues. Looked up from germline, CDR1 is GTSNPN and CDR2 is SVGIG (reference sequence). Trimming at V came to 1 base and at J to 0 bases, leaving 3 bases not matched to a gene. Here the CDR3 reads CAWSGDRANQETQYF. The CDR3 DNA reads TGTGCCTGGAGTGGGGACAGGGCGAACCAAGAGACCCAGTACTTC.

The rearrangement uses TRBV18 and TRBJ2-1, with D unresolved. The germline gives CDR1 KGHSH, CDR2 LQKENI. With 3 bases removed from V and 1 base from J, the gap between germline ends came to 10 bases. The length of the CDR3 is 15 residues. DNA of the CDR3: TGTGCCAGCTCACCGGTTGAGCGATCCTACAATGAGCAGTTCTTC. Amino acids: CASSPVERSYNEQFF.

The rearrangement uses TRBV20-1 and TRBJ1-5; D unresolved. V was shortened by 3 bases and J by 2 bases, with 8 bases between the two germline ends. This CDR3 has 13 amino acids. Germline CDR1 is DFQATT and CDR2 is SNEGSKA (reference sequence). The CDR3 sequence is CSASLNGNQPQHF. The CDR3 DNA is TGCAGTGCTAGTCTAAATGGCAATCAGCCCCAGCATTTT.

V and J are TRBV30 and TRBJ1-2; D gene unclear. The germline CDR1 and CDR2 sequences are GTSNPN and SVGIG (reference sequence). The CDR3 consists of 11 residues. The V gene lost 2 bases and the J gene lost 8 bases, with 9 bases spanning the gap. The CDR3 DNA follows: TGTGCCTGGAGTACACGTACAGGCTACACCTTC. Amino acids: CAWSTRTGYTF.

The chain couples TRBV10-3 to TRBJ1-4; D is perhaps TRBD1 (6 bases). The germline V gene encodes CDR1 ENHRY and CDR2 SYGVKD. The V end lost 4 bases, the J end lost 0 bases, and 9 bases lay between the germline ends. The CDR3 has 15 amino acids. CDR3 sequence: CAISATGATNEKLFF. The CDR3 bases are TGTGCCATCAGTGCGACAGGAGCAACTAATGAAAAACTGTTTTTT.

The rearrangement uses TRBV7-3 and TRBJ2-1; D is perhaps TRBD2 (6 bases). The length of the CDR3 is 12 residues. Deletions cut 5 bases from V and 15 bases from J, with 17 bases between. The germline V gene has CDR1 SGHTA and CDR2 FQGTGA. DNA of the CDR3: TGTGCCAGCAGCATCGCTGGGGGGAGTCGGTTCTTC. Translation gives CASSIAGGSRFF.

The J gene is TRBJ1-2, the V gene TRBV6-6; weak D call: TRBD1 (5 bases). CDR1 is MNHNY, CDR2 SVGAGI, per germline (reference sequence). Trimming shortened V by 4 bases and J by 0 bases, and 15 bases separated the two germline ends. This CDR3 is 16 amino acids long. Here the CDR3 DNA reads TGTGCCAGCAGTTTATCAGGGTCCCGAACTAACTATGGCTACACCTTC. Translated, it gives CASSLSGSRTNYGYTF.

The gene calls are TRBV18 and TRBJ1-1, with D unclear. CDR1 and CDR2 (germline): KGHSH, LQKENI. This CDR3 has 14 amino acids. The V end was cut by 5 bases, the J end by 3 bases, with 13 bases between. DNA of the CDR3: TGTGCCAGCTCAGAATTACCGGGAGACACTGAAGCTTTCTTT. Translated: CASSELPGDTEAFF.

This clone was observed a single time. The V call is TRBV10-3, the J call TRBJ1-1; the match to TRBD1 covers 7 bases. The J segment lost 5 bases and the V segment lost 3 bases, leaving 6 bases of the junction unmatched. The CDR3 length is 14 residues. CDR1 is ENHRY and CDR2 is SYGVKD in the germline V gene. CDR3 coding DNA: TGTGCCATCAGTGATGGGACAGAGAAAACTGAAGCTTTCTTT. Translation gives CAISDGTEKTEAFF.

The chain has TRBV3-1 (or the pseudogene TRBV3-2) and TRBJ2-7; D is possibly TRBD2 (5 bases). Germline V gene sequence: CDR1 LGHDT, CDR2 YNNKEL (reference sequence). V was pared by 1 base and J by 1 base, with 8 bases between. This CDR3 contains 14 residues. Written as DNA, the CDR3 is TGTGCCAGCAGCCAAGTTCGGAGGTCCTACGAGCAGTACTTC. Translating gives CASSQVRRSYEQYF.

The chain combines TRBV6-2 or TRBV6-3 with TRBJ2-5, with D perhaps matching TRBD1 (6 bases). This CDR3 spans 16 amino acids. Trimming cost V 3 bases and J 2 bases, with 16 bases left between them. CDR1 and CDR2 from the germline V gene are MNHEY and SVGEGT. The DNA of the CDR3 is TGTGCCAGCAGTTATTCGACTCGACAGGATCAAGAGACCCAGTACTTC. Protein product: CASSYSTRQDQETQYF.

This clone has just one count. This chain links TRBV5-1 with TRBJ1-1, with no clear D. Germline V gives CDR1 SGHRS, CDR2 YFSETQ. The CDR3 has 15 amino acids. V was shortened by 1 base and J by 1 base, with 11 bases between the two germline ends. CDR3 protein: CASSLTGRGNTEAFF. The CDR3 nucleotides read TGCGCCAGCAGCTTGACCGGGAGAGGGAACACTGAAGCTTTCTTT.

The chain carries TRBV27 and TRBJ2-7, with TRBD2 matching 12 bases. Germline-derived CDR1 and CDR2 are MNHEY and SMNVEV (reference sequence). CDR3 length equals 15 residues. Unmatched junction bases numbered 5, after V lost 4 bases and J lost 4 bases. In DNA, the CDR3 is TGTGCCAGCAGTTCGCTAGCGGGAGGGGTGTACGAGCAGTACTTC. Translated, it gives CASSSLAGGVYEQYF.

The chain carries TRBV11-3 and TRBJ1-4; D remains unclear. Germline V gives CDR1 SGHNT, CDR2 YENEEA. The CDR3 spans 15 residues. The V and J ends lost 2 bases and 8 bases respectively, with 15 bases between them. CDR3 sequence reads: CASSLMGRAEEKLFF. CDR3 coding DNA: TGTGCCAGCAGCTTAATGGGCCGAGCCGAAGAAAAACTGTTTTTT.

The chain recombines TRBV19 with TRBJ1-2; 8 bases line up with TRBD1. The ends lost 6 bases at V and 0 bases at J; junction bases unmatched: 9. Germline CDR1 LNHDA, CDR2 SQIVND (reference sequence). The CDR3 sequence is 16 residues long. This CDR3 is CASSEDRVYPNYGYTF. CDR3 nucleotides: TGTGCCAGTAGCGAGGACAGGGTATATCCTAACTATGGCTACACCTTC.

V gene TRBV27 combines with J gene TRBJ2-3, with 7 bases aligning to TRBD1. J gave up 0 bases and V 3 bases, and 3 bases lay outside the gene matches. The CDR3 covers 15 residues. The germline V gene has CDR1 MNHEY and CDR2 SMNVEV (reference sequence). DNA for the CDR3: TGTGCCAGCAGTTTTCGGACAGGTAGCACAGATACGCAGTATTTT. Its translation: CASSFRTGSTDTQYF.

This clone was observed a handful of times. The chain recombines TRBV7-2 with TRBJ1-3; TRBD1 is a possible D gene (6 bases). Germline loops: CDR1 SGHTA, CDR2 FQGNSA. Trimming took off 5 bases at V and 2 bases at J, with 13 bases between the two ends. The CDR3 has 15 amino acids. Written as DNA, the CDR3 is TGTGCCAGCAGCCCCCAAACAGGGACTGGAAACACCATATATTTT. It is translated as CASSPQTGTGNTIYF.